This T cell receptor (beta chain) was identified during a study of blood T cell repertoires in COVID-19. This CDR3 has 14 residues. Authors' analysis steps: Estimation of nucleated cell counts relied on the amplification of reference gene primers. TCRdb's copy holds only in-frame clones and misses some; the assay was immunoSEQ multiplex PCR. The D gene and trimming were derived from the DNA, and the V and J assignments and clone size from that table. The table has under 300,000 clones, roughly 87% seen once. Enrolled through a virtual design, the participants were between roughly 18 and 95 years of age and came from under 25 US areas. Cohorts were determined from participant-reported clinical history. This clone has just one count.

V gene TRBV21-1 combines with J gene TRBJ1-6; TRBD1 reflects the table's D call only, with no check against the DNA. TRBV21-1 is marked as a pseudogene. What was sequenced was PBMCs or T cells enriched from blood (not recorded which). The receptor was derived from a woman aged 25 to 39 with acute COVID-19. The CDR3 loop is CASSKGTGNSPLHF. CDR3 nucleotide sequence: TGTGCCAGCAGCAAAGGGACAGGGAATTCACCCCTCCACTTT.